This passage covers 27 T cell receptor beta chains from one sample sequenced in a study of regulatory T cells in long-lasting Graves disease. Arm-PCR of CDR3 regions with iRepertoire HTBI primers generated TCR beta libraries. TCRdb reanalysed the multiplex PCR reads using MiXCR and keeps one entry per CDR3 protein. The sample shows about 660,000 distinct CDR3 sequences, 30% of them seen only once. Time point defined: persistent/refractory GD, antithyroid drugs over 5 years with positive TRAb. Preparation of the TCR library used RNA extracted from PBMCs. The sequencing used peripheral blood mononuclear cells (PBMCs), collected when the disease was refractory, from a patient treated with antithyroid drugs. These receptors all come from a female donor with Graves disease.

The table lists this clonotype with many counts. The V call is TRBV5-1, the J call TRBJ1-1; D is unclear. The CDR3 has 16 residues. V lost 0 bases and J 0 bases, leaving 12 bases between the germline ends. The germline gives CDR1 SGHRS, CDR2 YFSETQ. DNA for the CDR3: TGCGCCAGCAGCTTGGTCGGTGGCAGAATGAACACTGAAGCTTTCTTT. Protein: CASSLVGGRMNTEAFF.

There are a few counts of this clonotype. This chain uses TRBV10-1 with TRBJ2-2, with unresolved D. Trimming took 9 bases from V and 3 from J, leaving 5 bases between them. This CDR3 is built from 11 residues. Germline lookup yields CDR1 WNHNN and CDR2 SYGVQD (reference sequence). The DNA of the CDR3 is TGCGCCAGTCCTTACACCGGGGAGCTGTTTTTT. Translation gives CASPYTGELFF.

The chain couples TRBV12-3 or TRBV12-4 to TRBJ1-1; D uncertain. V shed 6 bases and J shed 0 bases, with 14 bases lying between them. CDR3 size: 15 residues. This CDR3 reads CASSRNMVMNTEAFF. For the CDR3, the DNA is TGTGCCAGCAGCCGCAACATGGTCATGAACACTGAAGCTTTCTTT.

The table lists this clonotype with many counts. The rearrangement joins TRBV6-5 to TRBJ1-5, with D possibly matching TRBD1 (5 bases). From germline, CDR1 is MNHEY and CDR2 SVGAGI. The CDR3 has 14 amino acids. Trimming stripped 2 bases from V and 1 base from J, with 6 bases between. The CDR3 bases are TGTGCCAGCAGTTACGGGGGGAGCAATCAGCCCCAGCATTTT. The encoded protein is CASSYGGSNQPQHF.

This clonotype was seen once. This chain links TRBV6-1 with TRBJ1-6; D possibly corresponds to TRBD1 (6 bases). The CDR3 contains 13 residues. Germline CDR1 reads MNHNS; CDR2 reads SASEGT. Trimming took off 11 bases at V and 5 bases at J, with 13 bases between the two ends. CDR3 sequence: CAGRDNDNSPLHF. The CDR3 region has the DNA TGTGCCGGCCGGGACAATGATAATTCACCCCTCCACTTT.

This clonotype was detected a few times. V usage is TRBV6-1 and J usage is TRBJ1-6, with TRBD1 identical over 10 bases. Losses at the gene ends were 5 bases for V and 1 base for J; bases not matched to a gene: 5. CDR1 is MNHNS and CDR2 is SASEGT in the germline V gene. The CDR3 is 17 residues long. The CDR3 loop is CASSPGQGFSYNSPLHF. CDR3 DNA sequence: TGTGCCAGCAGTCCGGGACAGGGGTTTTCCTATAATTCACCCCTCCACTTT.

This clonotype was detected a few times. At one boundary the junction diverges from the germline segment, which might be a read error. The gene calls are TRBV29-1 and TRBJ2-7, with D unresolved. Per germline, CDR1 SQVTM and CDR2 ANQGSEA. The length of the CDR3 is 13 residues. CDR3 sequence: CSVEVGSSYGQYF. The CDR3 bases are TGCAGCGTTGAAGTTGGCAGTTCCTACGGGCAGTACTTC.

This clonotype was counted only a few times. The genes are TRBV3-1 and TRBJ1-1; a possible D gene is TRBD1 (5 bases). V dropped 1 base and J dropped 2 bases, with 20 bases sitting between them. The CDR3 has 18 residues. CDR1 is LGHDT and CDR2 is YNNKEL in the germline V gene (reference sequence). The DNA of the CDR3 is TGTGCCAGCAGCCAAGGACGTGGGTGGGGCCCCGGCAACACTGAAGCTTTCTTT. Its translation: CASSQGRGWGPGNTEAFF. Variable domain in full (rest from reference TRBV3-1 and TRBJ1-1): DTAVSQTPKYLVTQMGNDKSIKCEQNLGHDTMYWYKQDSKKFLKIMFSYNNKELIINETVPNRFSPKSPDKAHLNLHINSLELGDSAVYFCASSQGRGWGPGNTEAFFGQGTRLTVV.

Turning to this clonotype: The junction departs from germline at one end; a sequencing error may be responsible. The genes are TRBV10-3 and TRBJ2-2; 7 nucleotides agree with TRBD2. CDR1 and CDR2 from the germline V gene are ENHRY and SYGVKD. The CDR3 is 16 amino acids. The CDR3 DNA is TGTGCCATCAGCCCGAGGGCGGGAGTAGACACCGGGGATCTGTTTTTT. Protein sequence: CAISPRAGVDTGDLFF.

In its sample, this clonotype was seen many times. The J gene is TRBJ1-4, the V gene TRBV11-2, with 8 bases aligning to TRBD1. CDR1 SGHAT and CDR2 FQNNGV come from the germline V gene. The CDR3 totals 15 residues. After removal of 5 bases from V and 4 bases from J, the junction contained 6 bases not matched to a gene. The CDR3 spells CASSPRQGNNEKLFF. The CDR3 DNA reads TGTGCCAGCAGCCCAAGACAGGGGAATAATGAAAAACTGTTTTTT.

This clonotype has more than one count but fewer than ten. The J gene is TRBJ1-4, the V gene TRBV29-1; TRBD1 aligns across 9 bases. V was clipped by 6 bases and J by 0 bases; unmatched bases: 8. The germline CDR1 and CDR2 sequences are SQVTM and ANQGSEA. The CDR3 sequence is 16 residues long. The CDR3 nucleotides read TGCAGCGTGGCGACAGGGGGTTTCACAACTAATGAAAAACTGTTTTTT. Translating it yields CSVATGGFTTNEKLFF.

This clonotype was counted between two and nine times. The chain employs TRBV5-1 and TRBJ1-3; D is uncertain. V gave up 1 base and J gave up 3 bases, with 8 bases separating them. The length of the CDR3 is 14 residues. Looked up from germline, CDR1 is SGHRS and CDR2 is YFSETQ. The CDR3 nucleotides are TGCGCCAGCAGCTTGTCTTCGGGTGGAAACACCATATATTTT. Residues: CASSLSSGGNTIYF.

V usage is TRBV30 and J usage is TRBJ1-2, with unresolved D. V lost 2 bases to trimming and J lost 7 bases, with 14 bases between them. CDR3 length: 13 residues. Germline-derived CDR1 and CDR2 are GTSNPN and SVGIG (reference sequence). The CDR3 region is CAWSPSLVAGYTF. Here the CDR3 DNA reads TGTGCCTGGAGTCCTAGCCTCGTAGCTGGCTACACCTTC.

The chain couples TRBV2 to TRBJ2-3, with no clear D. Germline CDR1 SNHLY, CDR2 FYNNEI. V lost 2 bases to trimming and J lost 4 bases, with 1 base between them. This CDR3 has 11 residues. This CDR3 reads CASSESDTQYF. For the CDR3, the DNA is TGTGCCAGCAGTGAATCAGATACGCAGTATTTT. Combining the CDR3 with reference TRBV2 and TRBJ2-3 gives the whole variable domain EPEVTQTPSHQVTQMGQEVILRCVPISNHLYFYWYRQILGQKVEFLVSFYNNEISEKSEIFDDQFSVERPDGSNFTLKIRSTKLEDSAMYFCASSESDTQYFGPGTRLTVL.

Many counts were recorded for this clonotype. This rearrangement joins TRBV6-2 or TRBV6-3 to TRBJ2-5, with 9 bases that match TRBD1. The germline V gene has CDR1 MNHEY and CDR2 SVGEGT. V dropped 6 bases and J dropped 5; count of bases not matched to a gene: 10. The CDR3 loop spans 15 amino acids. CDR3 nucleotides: TGTGCCAGCAGGCAGTCGACAGGGGGAGGGGAGACCCAGTACTTC. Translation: CASRQSTGGGETQYF.

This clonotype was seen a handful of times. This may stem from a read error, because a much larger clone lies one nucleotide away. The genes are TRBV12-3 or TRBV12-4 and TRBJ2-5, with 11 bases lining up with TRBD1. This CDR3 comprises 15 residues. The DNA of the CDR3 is TGTGCCAGCAGCCCCGGGACAGGGGGTCGAGAGGCCCAGTACTTC. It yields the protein CASSPGTGGREAQYF.

CDR3 loop: CSAREMDSYGYTF. CDR3 nucleotide sequence: TGCAGTGCTAGAGAAATGGATAGTTATGGCTACACCTTC. This chain joins TRBV20-1 and TRBJ1-2; D uncertain. V lost 0 bases, J lost 5 bases, and 10 bases lay in between. There are 13 residues in the CDR3. Looked up from germline, CDR1 is DFQATT and CDR2 is SNEGSKA (reference sequence).

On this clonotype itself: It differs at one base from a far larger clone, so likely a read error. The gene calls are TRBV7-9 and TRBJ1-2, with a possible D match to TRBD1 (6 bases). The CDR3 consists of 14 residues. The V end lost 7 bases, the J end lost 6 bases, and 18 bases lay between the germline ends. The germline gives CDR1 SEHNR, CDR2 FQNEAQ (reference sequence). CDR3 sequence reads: CASILQGPNHGYTF. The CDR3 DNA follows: TGTGCCAGCATCCTACAGGGACCAAACCATGGCTACACCTTC.

CDR3 sequence reads: CASTPSPGSDTGELFF. CDR3 DNA: TGTGCCAGCACCCCCTCCCCAGGAAGCGACACCGGGGAGCTGTTTTTT. The gene calls are TRBV7-9 and TRBJ2-2, with D hard to call. V lost 7 bases and J 3 bases, leaving 18 bases between the germline ends. This CDR3 is built from 16 residues. Per the germline V gene, CDR1 is SEHNR and CDR2 is FQNEAQ (reference sequence).

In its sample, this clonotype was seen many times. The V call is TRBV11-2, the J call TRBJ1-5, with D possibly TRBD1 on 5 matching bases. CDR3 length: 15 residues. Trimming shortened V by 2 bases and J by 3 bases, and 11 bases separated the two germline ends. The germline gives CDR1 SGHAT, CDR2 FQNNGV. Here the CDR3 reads CASSLTGANNQPQHF. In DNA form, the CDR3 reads TGTGCCAGCAGCTTAACAGGAGCGAACAATCAGCCCCAGCATTTT.

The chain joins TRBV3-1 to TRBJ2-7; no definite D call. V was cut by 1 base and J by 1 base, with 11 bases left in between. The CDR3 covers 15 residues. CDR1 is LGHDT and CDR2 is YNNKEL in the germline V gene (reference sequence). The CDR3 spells CASSQGFRFSYEQYF. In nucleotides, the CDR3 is TGTGCCAGCAGCCAAGGATTCAGGTTTTCCTACGAGCAGTACTTC.

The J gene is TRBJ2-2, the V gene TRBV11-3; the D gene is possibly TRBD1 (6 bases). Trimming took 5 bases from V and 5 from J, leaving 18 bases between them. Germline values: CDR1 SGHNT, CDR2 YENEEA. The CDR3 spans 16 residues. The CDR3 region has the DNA TGTGCCAGCAGCCCAGGGGCGACAGCTACGACCGGGGAGCTGTTTTTT. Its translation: CASSPGATATTGELFF.

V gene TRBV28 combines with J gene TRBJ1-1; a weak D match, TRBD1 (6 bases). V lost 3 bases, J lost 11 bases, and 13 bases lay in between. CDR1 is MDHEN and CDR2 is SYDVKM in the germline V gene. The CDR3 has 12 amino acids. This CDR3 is CASSFRGELAFF. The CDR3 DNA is TGTGCCAGCAGTTTTAGGGGGGAACTGGCTTTCTTT.

The chain's CDR3 is CASSLTGGPRLNTGELFF. The CDR3 DNA sequence: TGTGCCAGCAGCCTGACAGGGGGCCCCCGCCTCAACACCGGGGAGCTGTTTTTT. The rearrangement joins TRBV7-3 to TRBJ2-2; TRBD1 matches 10 bases. Germline V gives CDR1 SGHTA, CDR2 FQGTGA. After removal of 5 bases from V and 2 bases from J, the junction contained 11 bases not matched to a gene. This CDR3 comprises 18 residues. The whole variable domain, remainder taken from reference TRBV7-3 and TRBJ2-2, is GAGVSQTPSNKVTEKGKYVELRCDPISGHTALYWYRQSLGQGPEFLIYFQGTGAADDSGLPNDRFFAVRPEGSVSTLKIQRTERGDSAVYLCASSLTGGPRLNTGELFFGEGSRLTVL.

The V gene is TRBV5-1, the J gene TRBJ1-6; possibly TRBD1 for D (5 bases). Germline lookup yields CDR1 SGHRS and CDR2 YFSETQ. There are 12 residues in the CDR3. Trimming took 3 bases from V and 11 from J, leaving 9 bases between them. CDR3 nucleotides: TGCGCCAGCAGCTCCCAGGGAGCACCCCTCCACTTT. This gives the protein CASSSQGAPLHF.

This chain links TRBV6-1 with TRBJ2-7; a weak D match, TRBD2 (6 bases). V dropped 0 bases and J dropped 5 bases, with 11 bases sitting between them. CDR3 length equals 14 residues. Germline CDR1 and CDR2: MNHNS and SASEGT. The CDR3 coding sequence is TGTGCCAGCAGTGAAGCTATTGGGGAGGACGAGCAGTACTTC. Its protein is CASSEAIGEDEQYF.

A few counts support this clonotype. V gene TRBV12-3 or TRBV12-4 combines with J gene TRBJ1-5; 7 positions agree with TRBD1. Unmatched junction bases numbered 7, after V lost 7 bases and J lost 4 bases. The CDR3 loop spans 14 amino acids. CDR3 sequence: CASMRQGGNQPQHF. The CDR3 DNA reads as TGTGCCAGCATGCGGCAGGGGGGGAATCAGCCCCAGCATTTT.